Included here is one TCR beta chain sequence, with context. CDR3 length: 14 amino acids. The ends were cut back, 2 bases at V and 6 bases at J, with 14 bases in the middle. Germline V CDR1 and CDR2: MNHEY, SVGAGI. The data were produced by immunoSEQ multiplex PCR, yet TCRdb's version contains in-frame clones alone and is incomplete. The table shows about 130,000 clones, with about 90% occurring only once. This specimen comes from a study of blood T cell repertoires in COVID-19. The V and J genes are TRBV6-5 and TRBJ2-7; tentatively, D is TRBD2 (5 bases). This receptor was obtained from a woman aged 45-65 years who had recovered from COVID-19. The sequencing sample was made of peripheral blood. The DNA of the CDR3 is TGTGCCAGCAGTTACGGGCGGGCTGGTTTCGAGCAGTACTTC. This translates into CASSYGRAGFEQYF.